One and the same sample provided the 18 T cell receptor beta chains below, sequenced in a study of T cell responses to AZD1222 COVID-19 vaccine. Here immunoSEQ multiplex PCR was the method, and the copy in TCRdb shows in-frame clones only, minus some. The data show more than 150,000 clones, with 85% to 95% seen just once and about 10% held by the top ten. The sequencing here drew on peripheral blood, taken on day 0 of AZD1222 vaccination. The receptors shown here come from an adult in good health.

This rearrangement joins TRBV27 to TRBJ2-4; D may be TRBD1 (5 bases). This CDR3 contains 13 residues. From germline, CDR1 is MNHEY and CDR2 SMNVEV (reference sequence). V lost 5 bases and J lost 15, with 20 bases in between. The CDR3 sequence: CASSPQQQGRGYF. Written as DNA, the CDR3 is TGTGCCAGCAGTCCCCAACAGCAGGGAAGGGGGTACTTC.

The V and J genes are TRBV12-5 and TRBJ2-1; 16 bases align to TRBD2. V trimming: 0 bases; J trimming: 3 bases; junction bases outside the gene matches: 5. The CDR3 totals 19 residues. CDR1 LGHNT and CDR2 FRNRAP come from the germline V gene. CDR3 sequence reads: CASGLVGTSGRANYNEQFF. The DNA of the CDR3 is TGTGCTAGTGGTTTGGTAGGGACTAGCGGGAGGGCCAACTACAATGAGCAGTTCTTC.

The rearrangement links TRBV15 to TRBJ1-1; D possibly corresponds to TRBD1 (6 bases). The CDR3 loop spans 15 amino acids. The germline V gene encodes CDR1 LNHNV and CDR2 YYDKDF (reference sequence). V shed 1 base and J shed 0 bases, with 9 bases lying between them. The CDR3 nucleotides read TGTGCCACCAGCAGAGGAGGACAGTTGAACACTGAAGCTTTCTTT. Residues: CATSRGGQLNTEAFF.

The J gene is TRBJ2-2, the V gene TRBV5-4, with 10 bases aligning to TRBD2. The CDR3 is 15 residues long. Germline loops: CDR1 SGHNT, CDR2 YYREEE (reference sequence). The V and J ends lost 2 bases and 6 bases, in that order; junction bases with no gene match: 4. CDR3 DNA: TGTGCCAGCAGCTTAGCGGGAGGGCTGGCCGGGGAGCTGTTTTTT. Amino acids: CASSLAGGLAGELFF.

The J gene is TRBJ1-4, the V gene TRBV2; D unresolved. The CDR3 consists of 14 residues. Germline loops: CDR1 SNHLY, CDR2 FYNNEI. Trimming cost V 6 bases and J 5 bases, with 13 bases left between them. This CDR3 reads CASRRELPNEKLFF. In DNA form, the CDR3 reads TGTGCCAGCAGGAGGGAGTTGCCAAATGAAAAACTGTTTTTT.

DNA of the CDR3: TGTGCCAGCAGTGTCAACACCGGGGAGCTGTTTTTT. This translates into CASSVNTGELFF. The V call is TRBV2, the J call TRBJ2-2; D is undetermined. The CDR3 extends over 12 amino acids. Between the trimmed V and J ends, which lost 4 bases and 2 bases, there was a span of 2 bases. Germline values: CDR1 SNHLY, CDR2 FYNNEI.

The CDR3 loop is CASSGAGPYEQYF. As DNA, the CDR3 is TGTGCCAGCAGTGGGGCGGGGCCTTACGAGCAGTACTTC. The chain is built from TRBV2 and TRBJ2-7; maybe TRBD2 (6 bases). Germline loops: CDR1 SNHLY, CDR2 FYNNEI. The V end was cut by 4 bases, the J end by 4 bases, with 11 bases between. This CDR3 comprises 13 residues.

The chain combines TRBV6-5 with TRBJ2-2; D might be TRBD2 (5 bases). Germline V CDR1 and CDR2: MNHEY, SVGAGI. V was pared by 6 bases and J by 4 bases, with 12 bases between. The CDR3 loop spans 14 amino acids. CDR3 bases: TGTGCCAGCAGCCTACGAGAGGGCACCGGGGAGCTGTTTTTT. It yields the protein CASSLREGTGELFF.

The chain recombines TRBV28 with TRBJ2-3; D is unclear. The V and J ends lost 2 bases and 5 bases respectively, with 14 bases between them. The CDR3 consists of 15 residues. Germline CDR1 is MDHEN and CDR2 is SYDVKM. The CDR3 region is CASSLRRVQVDTQYF. The CDR3 DNA sequence: TGTGCCAGCAGTTTACGGCGCGTCCAGGTAGATACGCAGTATTTT.

The V call is TRBV5-6, the J call TRBJ2-7; 10 nucleotides line up with TRBD2. The V gene end was trimmed by 1 base and the J gene end by 12 bases; junction bases not matched to a gene: 4. CDR1 and CDR2 (germline): SGHDT, YYEEEE. The CDR3 consists of 12 residues. In DNA, the CDR3 is TGTGCCAGCAGCTTGTCTAGCGGGAGTCTGTACTTC. The encoded protein is CASSLSSGSLYF. The full variable domain, in which reference TRBV5-6 and TRBJ2-7 provide the parts outside the CDR3, is DAGVTQSPTHLIKTRGQQVTLRCSPKSGHDTVSWYQQALGQGPQFIFQYYEEEERQRGNFPDRFSGHQFPNYSSELNVNALLLGDSALYLCASSLSSGSLYFGPGTRLTVT.

The chain employs TRBV7-9 and TRBJ2-7; D is unresolved. The CDR3 sequence is 17 residues long. The germline V gene encodes CDR1 SEHNR and CDR2 FQNEAQ (reference sequence). Trimming shortened V by 2 bases and J by 0 bases, and 17 bases separated the two germline ends. CDR3 sequence: CASSLITSEKSSYEQYF. The CDR3 DNA sequence: TGTGCCAGCAGCTTAATTACCTCCGAAAAAAGCTCCTACGAGCAGTACTTC.

This chain links TRBV12-3 or TRBV12-4 with TRBJ1-5; no definite D call. CDR3 length: 13 amino acids. Trimming removed 5 bases from V and 4 bases from J, with 9 bases in between. CDR3 nucleotides: TGTGCCAGCAGTCCCCAGAAGAATCAGCCCCAGCATTTT. It yields the protein CASSPQKNQPQHF.

CDR3 DNA: TGTGCCAGCAGCTTGACAGGACAGGGGACTTATGGCTACACCTTC. Residues: CASSLTGQGTYGYTF. The chain couples TRBV13 to TRBJ1-2; 9 bases line up with TRBD1. V gave up 3 bases and J gave up 5 bases; unmatched junction bases: 7. This CDR3 is built from 15 residues. Germline values: CDR1 PRHDT, CDR2 FYEKMQ (reference sequence).

The V gene is TRBV9, the J gene TRBJ2-7; 7 bases agree with TRBD2. Per the germline V gene, CDR1 is SGDLS and CDR2 is YYNGEE. V shed 3 bases, J shed 5 bases, and the junction held 11 bases outside the gene matches. This CDR3 comprises 15 residues. This CDR3 is CASSADSGPNHEQYF. Here the CDR3 DNA reads TGTGCCAGCAGCGCCGATAGCGGGCCTAACCACGAGCAGTACTTC.

This chain joins TRBV2 and TRBJ2-4; 8 bases are a match to TRBD2. The length of the CDR3 is 13 residues. Germline-derived CDR1 and CDR2 are SNHLY and FYNNEI. The trim removed 8 bases at V and 9 bases at J, leaving 9 bases unmatched. In nucleotides, the CDR3 is TGTGCCAGCTTCCGGGAGGGTCGGGGCATTCAGTACTTC. Its translation is CASFREGRGIQYF.

The chain joins TRBV7-2 to TRBJ1-4, with no clear D. CDR3 size: 13 residues. Germline CDR1 and CDR2: SGHTA and FQGNSA. V lost 3 bases, J lost 8 bases, and 10 bases lay in between. The CDR3 DNA is TGTGCCAGCAGCTTCAGCACACGGGAAAAACTGTTTTTT. Translating it yields CASSFSTREKLFF.

V gene TRBV29-1 combines with J gene TRBJ2-1; 7 bases agree with TRBD2. The V gene end was trimmed by 6 bases and the J gene end by 4 bases; junction bases not matched to a gene: 9. Germline V CDR1 and CDR2: SQVTM, ANQGSEA. This CDR3 is built from 14 residues. CDR3 DNA sequence: TGCAGCGTGACCTTAGCGGGTTCTTACAATGAGCAGTTCTTC. Its translation is CSVTLAGSYNEQFF.

A few counts support this clone. The V gene is TRBV28, the J gene TRBJ1-6; D perhaps matches TRBD1 (6 bases). With 4 bases removed from V and 5 bases from J, the gap between germline ends came to 9 bases. CDR3 length: 14 amino acids. Germline-derived CDR1 and CDR2 are MDHEN and SYDVKM. CDR3 sequence: CASSSAGDNSPLHF. The DNA for the CDR3 is TGTGCCAGCAGTTCGGCAGGGGATAATTCACCCCTCCACTTT.